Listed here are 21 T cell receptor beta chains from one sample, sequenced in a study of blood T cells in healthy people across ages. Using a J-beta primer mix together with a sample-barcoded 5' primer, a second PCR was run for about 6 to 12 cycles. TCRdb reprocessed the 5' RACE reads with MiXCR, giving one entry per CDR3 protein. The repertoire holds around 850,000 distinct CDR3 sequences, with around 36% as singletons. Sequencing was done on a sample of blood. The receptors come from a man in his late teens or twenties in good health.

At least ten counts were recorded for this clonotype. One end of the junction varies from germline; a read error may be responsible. This CDR3 is CASSQGTNEKLFF. CDR3 nucleotides: TGTGCCAGCAGTCAGGGAACTAATGAAAAACTGTTTTTT. The chain links TRBV4-3 to TRBJ1-4, with a possible D match to TRBD1 (5 bases). Germline V CDR1 and CDR2: LGHNA, YSLEER. The CDR3 totals 13 residues.

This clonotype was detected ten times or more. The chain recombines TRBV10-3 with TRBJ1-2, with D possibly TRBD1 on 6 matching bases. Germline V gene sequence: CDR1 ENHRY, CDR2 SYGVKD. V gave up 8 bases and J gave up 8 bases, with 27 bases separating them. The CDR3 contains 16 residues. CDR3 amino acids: CAIFEDSQPSSGGYTF. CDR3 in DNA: TGTGCCATCTTCGAGGACAGCCAACCCAGTAGTGGAGGCTACACCTTC.

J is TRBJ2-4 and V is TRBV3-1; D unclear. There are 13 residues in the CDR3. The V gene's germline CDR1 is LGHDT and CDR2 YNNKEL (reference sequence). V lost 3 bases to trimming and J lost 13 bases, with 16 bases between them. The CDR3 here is CASSHSSWDEQYF. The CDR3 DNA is TGTGCCAGCAGCCACAGTAGTTGGGATGAGCAGTACTTC.

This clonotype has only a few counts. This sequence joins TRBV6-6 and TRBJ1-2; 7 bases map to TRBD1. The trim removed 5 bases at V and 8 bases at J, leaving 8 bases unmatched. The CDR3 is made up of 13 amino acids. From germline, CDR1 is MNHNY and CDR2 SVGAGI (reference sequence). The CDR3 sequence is CASSPHRGRGYTF. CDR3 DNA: TGTGCCAGCAGTCCCCACAGGGGTAGAGGCTACACCTTC.

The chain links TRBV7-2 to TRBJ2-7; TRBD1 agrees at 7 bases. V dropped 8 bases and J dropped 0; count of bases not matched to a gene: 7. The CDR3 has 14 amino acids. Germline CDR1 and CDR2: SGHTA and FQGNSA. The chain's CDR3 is CASGGQSSSYEQYF. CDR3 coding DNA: TGTGCCAGCGGGGGACAGAGCAGCTCCTACGAGCAGTACTTC.

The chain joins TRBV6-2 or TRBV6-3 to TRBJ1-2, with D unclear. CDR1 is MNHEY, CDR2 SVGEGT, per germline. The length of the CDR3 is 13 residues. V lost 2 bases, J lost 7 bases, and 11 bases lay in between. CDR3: CASSYTGLSGYTF. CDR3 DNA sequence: TGTGCCAGCAGTTACACCGGACTGTCTGGCTACACCTTC.

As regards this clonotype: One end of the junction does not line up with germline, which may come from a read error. As DNA, the CDR3 is TGTGCCGGCAGTTGCGGTAGCAAGGAGACCCAGTACTTC. Its protein product is CAGSCGSKETQYF. V is TRBV12-3 or TRBV12-4 and J is TRBJ2-5, with D hard to call. This CDR3 comprises 13 residues.

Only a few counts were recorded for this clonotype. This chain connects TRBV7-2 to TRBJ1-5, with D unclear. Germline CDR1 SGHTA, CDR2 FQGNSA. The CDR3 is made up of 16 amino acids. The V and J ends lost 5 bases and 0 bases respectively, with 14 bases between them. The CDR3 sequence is CASSLQSQLSNQPQHF. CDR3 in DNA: TGTGCCAGCAGCCTACAATCACAGCTTAGCAATCAGCCCCAGCATTTT. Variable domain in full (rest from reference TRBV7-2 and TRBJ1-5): GAGVSQSPSNKVTEKGKDVELRCDPISGHTALYWYRQSLGQGLEFLIYFQGNSAPDKSGLPSDRFSAERTGGSVSTLTIQRTQQEDSAVYLCASSLQSQLSNQPQHFGDGTRLSIL.

CDR3 sequence (DNA): TGCAGTGCTAGGCCCGTCTGGGGGACGGGGGCGGACACAGATACGCAGTATTTT. Amino acid sequence: CSARPVWGTGADTDTQYF. The chain combines TRBV20-1 with TRBJ2-3; D tentatively reads TRBD1 or TRBD2 (6 bases each). V was pared by 3 bases and J by 2 bases, with 24 bases between. Germline CDR1 reads DFQATT; CDR2 reads SNEGSKA (reference sequence). The CDR3 spans 18 residues.

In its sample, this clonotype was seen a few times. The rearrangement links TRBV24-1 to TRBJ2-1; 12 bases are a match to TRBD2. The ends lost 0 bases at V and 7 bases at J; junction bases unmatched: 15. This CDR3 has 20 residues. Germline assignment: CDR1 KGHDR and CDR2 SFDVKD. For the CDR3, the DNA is TGTGCCACCAGTGATTTGGGAGGACTAGCGGGGAACTCCCGCCCAAATGAGCAGTTCTTC. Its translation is CATSDLGGLAGNSRPNEQFF.

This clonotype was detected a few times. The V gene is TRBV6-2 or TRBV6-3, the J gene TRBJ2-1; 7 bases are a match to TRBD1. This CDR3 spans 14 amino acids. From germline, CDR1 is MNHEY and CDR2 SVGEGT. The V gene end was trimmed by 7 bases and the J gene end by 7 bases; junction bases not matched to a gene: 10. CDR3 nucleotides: TGTGCCAGCATACCAACCGGGACAGAGAATGAGCAGTTCTTC. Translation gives CASIPTGTENEQFF.

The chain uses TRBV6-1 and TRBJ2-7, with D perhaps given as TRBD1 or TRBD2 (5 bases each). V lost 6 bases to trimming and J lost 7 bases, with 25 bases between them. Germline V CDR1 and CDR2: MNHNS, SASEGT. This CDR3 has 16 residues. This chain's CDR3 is CASRDSPGPTVDEQYF. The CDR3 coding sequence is TGTGCCAGCAGGGACTCCCCCGGACCGACAGTGGATGAGCAGTACTTC.

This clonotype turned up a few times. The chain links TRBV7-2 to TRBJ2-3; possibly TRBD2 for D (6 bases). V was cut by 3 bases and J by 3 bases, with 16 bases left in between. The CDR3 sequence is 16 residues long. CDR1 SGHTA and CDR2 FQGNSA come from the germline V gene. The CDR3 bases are TGTGCCAGCAGCTTTGGGGCGGGGTTATCAACAGATACGCAGTATTTT. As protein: CASSFGAGLSTDTQYF.

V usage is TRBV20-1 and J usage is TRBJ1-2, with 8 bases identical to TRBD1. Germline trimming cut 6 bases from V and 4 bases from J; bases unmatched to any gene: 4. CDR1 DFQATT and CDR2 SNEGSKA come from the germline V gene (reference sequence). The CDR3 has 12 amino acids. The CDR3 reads CSAVGQAYGYTF. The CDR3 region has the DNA TGCAGTGCCGTGGGACAGGCCTATGGCTACACCTTC.

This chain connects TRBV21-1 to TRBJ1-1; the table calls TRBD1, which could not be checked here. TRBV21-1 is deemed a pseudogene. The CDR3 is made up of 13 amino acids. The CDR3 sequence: CAPYGGGNTEAFF. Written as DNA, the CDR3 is TGTGCCCCTTACGGGGGGGGGAACACTGAAGCTTTCTTT.

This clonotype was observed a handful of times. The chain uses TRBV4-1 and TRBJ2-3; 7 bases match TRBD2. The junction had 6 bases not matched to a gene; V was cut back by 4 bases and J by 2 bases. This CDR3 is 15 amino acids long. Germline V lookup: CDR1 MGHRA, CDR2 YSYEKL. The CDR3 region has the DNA TGCGCCAGCAGCCGCGGGGGAATTAACACAGATACGCAGTATTTT. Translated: CASSRGGINTDTQYF.

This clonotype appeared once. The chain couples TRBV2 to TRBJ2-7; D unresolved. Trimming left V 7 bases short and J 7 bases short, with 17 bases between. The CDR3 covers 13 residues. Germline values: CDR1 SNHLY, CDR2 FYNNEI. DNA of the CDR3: TGTGCCAGCACCCAAGTAAAGAGAAATGAGCAGTACTTC. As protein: CASTQVKRNEQYF.

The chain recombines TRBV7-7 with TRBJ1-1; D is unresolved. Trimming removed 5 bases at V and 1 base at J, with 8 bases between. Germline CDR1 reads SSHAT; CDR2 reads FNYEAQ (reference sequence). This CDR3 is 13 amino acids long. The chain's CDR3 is CASSGARNTEAFF. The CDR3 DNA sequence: TGTGCCAGCAGCGGAGCCAGGAACACTGAAGCTTTCTTT.

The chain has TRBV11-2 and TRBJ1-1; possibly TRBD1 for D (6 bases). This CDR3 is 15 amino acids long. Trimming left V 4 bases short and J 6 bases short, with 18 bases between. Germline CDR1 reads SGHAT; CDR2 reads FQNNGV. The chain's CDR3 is CASSSDQGIRAEAFF. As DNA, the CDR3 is TGTGCCAGCAGCTCTGATCAGGGGATCAGGGCTGAAGCTTTCTTT.

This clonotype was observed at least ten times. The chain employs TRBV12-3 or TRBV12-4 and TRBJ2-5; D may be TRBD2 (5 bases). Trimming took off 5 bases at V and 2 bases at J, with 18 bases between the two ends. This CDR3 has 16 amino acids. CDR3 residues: CASSPRPAVIQETQYF. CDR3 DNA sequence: TGTGCCAGCAGTCCCCGACCAGCGGTGATACAAGAGACCCAGTACTTC.

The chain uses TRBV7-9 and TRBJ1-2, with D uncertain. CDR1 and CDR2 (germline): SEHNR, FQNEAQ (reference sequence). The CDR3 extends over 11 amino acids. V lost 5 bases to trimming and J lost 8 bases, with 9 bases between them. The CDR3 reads CASSRTEGYTF. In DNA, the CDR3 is TGTGCCAGCAGCCGTACAGAGGGCTACACCTTC. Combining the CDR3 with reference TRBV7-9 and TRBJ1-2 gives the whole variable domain DTGVSQNPRHKITKRGQNVTFRCDPISEHNRLYWYRQTLGQGPEFLTYFQNEAQLEKSRLLSDRFSAERPKGSFSTLEIQRTEQGDSAMYLCASSRTEGYTFGSGTRLTVV.